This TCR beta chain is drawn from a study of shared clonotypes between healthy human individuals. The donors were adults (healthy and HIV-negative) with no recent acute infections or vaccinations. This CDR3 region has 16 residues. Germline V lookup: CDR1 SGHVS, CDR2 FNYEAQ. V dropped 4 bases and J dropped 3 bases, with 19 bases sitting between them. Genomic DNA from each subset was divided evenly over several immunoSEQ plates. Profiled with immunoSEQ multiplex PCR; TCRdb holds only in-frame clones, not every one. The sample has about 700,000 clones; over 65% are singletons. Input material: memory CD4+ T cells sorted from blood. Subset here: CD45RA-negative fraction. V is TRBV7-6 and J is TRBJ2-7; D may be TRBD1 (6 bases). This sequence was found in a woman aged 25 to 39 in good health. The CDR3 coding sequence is TGTGCCAGCAGCTCTCACACAGGGCCTGTACTCTACGAGCAGTACTTC. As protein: CASSSHTGPVLYEQYF. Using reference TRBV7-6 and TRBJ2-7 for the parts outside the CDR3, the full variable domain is GAGVSQSPRYKVTKRGQDVALRCDPISGHVSLYWYRQALGQGPEFLTYFNYEAQQDKSGLPNDRFSAERPEGSISTLTIQRTEQRDSAMYRCASSSHTGPVLYEQYFGPGTRLTVT.